This T cell receptor (beta chain) was documented in a study of Ad26.COV2.S vaccination and SARS-CoV-2 variants. Overall study context: The vaccine Ad26.COV2.S was put into the muscle once, or twice with 56 days between.

Treatment here: some 20 received Ad26.COV2.S at low or high dose, single or two shots; 5 received placebo; per-sample allocation not given. At day 63 after the first vaccine or placebo injection, samples were drawn. With 0 bases removed from V and 6 bases from J, the gap between germline ends came to 10 bases. This CDR3 contains 13 residues. Germline V lookup: CDR1 SGHKS, CDR2 YYEKEE (reference sequence). Study-wide results and caveats: Analyses of TCR breadth and depth may have underestimated total T cell responses.

Sequencing was performed with immunoSEQ multiplex PCR; in TCRdb, only in-frame clones are kept and a portion is missing. The profile shows about 350,000 clones, around 89% of them singletons. Note on this clone: Its antigen remains unknown.

The genes are TRBV5-5 and TRBJ2-7; maybe TRBD1 (5 bases). The sequencing here drew on peripheral blood, taken in a trial of Ad26.COV2.S vaccine versus placebo. This receptor was identified in a person between 18 and 60 years old who received the Ad26.COV2.S COVID-19 vaccine or a placebo. For the CDR3, the DNA is TGTGCCAGCAGCTTGGGGCAGGGAACCGAGCAGTACTTC. Amino acids: CASSLGQGTEQYF. The whole variable domain, filled in from reference TRBV5-5 and TRBJ2-7, reads DAGVTQSPTHLIKTRGQQVTLRCSPISGHKSVSWYQQVLGQGPQFIFQYYEKEERGRGNFPDRFSARQFPNYSSELNVNALLLGDSALYLCASSLGQGTEQYFGPGTRLTVT.